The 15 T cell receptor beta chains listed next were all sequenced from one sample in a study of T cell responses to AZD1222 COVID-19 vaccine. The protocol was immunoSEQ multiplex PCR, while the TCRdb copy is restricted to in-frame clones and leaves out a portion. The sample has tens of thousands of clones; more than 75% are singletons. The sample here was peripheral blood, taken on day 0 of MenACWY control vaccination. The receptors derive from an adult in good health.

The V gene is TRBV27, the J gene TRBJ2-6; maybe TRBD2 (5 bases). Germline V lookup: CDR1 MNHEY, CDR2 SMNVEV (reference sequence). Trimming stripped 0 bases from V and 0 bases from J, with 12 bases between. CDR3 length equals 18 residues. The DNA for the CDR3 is TGTGCCAGCAGTTTATCGGCGGGTCGGGTCTCTGGGGCCAACGTCCTGACTTTC. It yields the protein CASSLSAGRVSGANVLTF.

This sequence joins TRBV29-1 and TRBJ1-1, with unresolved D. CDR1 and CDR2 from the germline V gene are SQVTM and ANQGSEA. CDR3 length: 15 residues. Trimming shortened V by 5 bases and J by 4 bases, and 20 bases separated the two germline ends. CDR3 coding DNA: TGCAGCGTTCTTTTCTCCCGTTTCACGGGCACTGAAGCTTTCTTT. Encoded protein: CSVLFSRFTGTEAFF.

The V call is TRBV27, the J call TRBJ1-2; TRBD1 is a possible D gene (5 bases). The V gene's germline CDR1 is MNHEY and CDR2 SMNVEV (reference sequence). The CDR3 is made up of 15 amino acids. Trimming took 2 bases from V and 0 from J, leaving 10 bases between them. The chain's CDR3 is CASSLRPGANYGYTF. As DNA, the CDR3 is TGTGCCAGCAGTTTAAGACCGGGGGCTAACTATGGCTACACCTTC.

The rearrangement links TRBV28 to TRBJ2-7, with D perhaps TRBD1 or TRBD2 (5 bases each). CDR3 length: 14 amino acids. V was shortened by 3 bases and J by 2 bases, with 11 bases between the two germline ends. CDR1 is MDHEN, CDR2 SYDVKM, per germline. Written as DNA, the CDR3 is TGTGCCAGCAGTTTCCGGGGCGTCCCCTACGAGCAGTACTTC. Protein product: CASSFRGVPYEQYF.

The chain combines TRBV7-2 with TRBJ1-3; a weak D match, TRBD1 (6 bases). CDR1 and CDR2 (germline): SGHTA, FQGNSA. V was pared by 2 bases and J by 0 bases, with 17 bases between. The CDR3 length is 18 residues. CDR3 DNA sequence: TGTGCCAGCAGCTTAATTAGGGGGGGGAGGAACTCTGGAAACACCATATATTTT. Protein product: CASSLIRGGRNSGNTIYF.

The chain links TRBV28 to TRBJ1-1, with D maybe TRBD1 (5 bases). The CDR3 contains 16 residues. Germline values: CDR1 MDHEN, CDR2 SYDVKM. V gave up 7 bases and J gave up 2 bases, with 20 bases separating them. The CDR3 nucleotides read TGTGCCAGCATTGGATTCTGGCCGGGACGAAACACTGAAGCTTTCTTT. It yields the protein CASIGFWPGRNTEAFF.

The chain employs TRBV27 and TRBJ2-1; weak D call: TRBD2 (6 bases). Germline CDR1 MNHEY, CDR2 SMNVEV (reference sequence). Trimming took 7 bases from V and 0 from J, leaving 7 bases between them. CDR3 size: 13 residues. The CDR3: CASTSVSYNEQFF. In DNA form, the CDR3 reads TGTGCCAGCACTAGCGTCTCCTACAATGAGCAGTTCTTC.

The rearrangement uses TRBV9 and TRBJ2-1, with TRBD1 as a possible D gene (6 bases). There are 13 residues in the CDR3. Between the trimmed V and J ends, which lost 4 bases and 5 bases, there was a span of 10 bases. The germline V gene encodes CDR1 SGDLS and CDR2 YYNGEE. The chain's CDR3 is CASSLGTHNEQFF. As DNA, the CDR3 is TGTGCCAGCAGCCTCGGGACACACAATGAGCAGTTCTTC.

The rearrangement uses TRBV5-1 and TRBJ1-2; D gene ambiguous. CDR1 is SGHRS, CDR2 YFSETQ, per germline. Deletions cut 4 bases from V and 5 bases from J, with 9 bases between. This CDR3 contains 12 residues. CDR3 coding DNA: TGCGCCAGCAGCCCGGAACAATATGGCTACACCTTC. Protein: CASSPEQYGYTF.

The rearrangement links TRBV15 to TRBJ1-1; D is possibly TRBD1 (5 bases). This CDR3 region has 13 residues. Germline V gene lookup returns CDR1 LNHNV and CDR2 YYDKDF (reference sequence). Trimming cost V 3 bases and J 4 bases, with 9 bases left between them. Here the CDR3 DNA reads TGTGCCACCAGCAGTCAGGGCGGCACTGAAGCTTTCTTT. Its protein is CATSSQGGTEAFF.

CDR3 DNA: TGTGCCAGCAGCTTGGTGTTAGGGGATGGCTACACCTTC. This sequence encodes CASSLVLGDGYTF. The chain has TRBV5-6 and TRBJ1-2; tentative D call: TRBD1 (5 bases). CDR1 and CDR2 from the germline V gene are SGHDT and YYEEEE. This CDR3 is 13 amino acids long. With 0 bases removed from V and 6 bases from J, the gap between germline ends came to 9 bases.

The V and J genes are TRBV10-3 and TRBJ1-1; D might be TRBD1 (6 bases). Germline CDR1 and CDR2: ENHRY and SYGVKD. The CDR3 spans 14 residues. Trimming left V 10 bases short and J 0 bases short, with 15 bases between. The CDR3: CATVPGHLNTEAFF. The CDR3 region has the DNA TGTGCCACCGTGCCGGGACACCTGAACACTGAAGCTTTCTTT.

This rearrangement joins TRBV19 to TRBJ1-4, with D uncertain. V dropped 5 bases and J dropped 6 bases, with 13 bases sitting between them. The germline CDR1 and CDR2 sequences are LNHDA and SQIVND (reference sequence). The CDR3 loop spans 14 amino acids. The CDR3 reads CASSFSFRDEKLFF. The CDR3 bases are TGTGCCAGTAGTTTTTCCTTCCGTGATGAAAAACTGTTTTTT.

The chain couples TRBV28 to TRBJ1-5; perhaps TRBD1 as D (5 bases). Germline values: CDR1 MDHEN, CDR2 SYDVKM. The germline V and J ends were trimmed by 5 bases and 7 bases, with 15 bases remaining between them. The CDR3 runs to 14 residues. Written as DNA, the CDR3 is TGTGCCAGCAGTCTACTCCAGGGTTTGCAGCCCCAGCATTTT. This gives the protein CASSLLQGLQPQHF.

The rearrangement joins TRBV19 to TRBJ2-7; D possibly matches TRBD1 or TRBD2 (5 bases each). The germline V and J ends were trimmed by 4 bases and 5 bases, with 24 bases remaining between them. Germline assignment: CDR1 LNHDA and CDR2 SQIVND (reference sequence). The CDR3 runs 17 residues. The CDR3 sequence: CASSKRFTAQGVNEQYF. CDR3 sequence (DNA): TGTGCCAGTAGTAAGCGGTTCACGGCCCAGGGCGTGAACGAGCAGTACTTC.